This T cell receptor (beta chain) was obtained from a study of shared clonotypes between healthy human individuals. Assay used: immunoSEQ multiplex PCR; TCRdb lists only in-frame clones, some missing. The top ten hold 1.1% of the sample, which has some 2,000,000 clones, roughly 94% seen once. Terminally differentiated effector memory CD45RA+ cells were excluded from the naive CD8 cells, which were CD45RO-negative and positively selected for CCR7. The CDR3 spans 14 residues. V was clipped by 0 bases and J by 4 bases, with 9 bases between them. Germline-derived CDR1 and CDR2 are PRHDT and FYEKMQ (reference sequence).

This clonotype was obtained from a man between 18 and 29 years old in good health. The rearrangement uses TRBV13 and TRBJ1-2; tentative D call: TRBD1 (6 bases). The sequencing input was naive CD8+ T cells sorted from blood. CDR3 nucleotide sequence: TGTGCCAGCAGCTTAGGCGGACAGATCTATGGCTACACCTTC. Its protein product is CASSLGGQIYGYTF.